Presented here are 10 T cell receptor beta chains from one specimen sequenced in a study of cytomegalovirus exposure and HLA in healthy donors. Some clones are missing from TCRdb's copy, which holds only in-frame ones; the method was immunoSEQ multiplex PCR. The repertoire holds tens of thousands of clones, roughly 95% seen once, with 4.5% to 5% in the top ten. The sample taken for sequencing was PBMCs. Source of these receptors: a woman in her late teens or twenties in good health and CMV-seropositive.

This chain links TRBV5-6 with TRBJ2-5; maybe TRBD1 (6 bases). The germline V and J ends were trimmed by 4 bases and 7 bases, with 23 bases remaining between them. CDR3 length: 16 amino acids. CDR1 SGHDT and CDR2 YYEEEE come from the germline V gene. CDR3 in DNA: TGTGCCAGCAGCGTTATAGGACAGCCCGGTATACGGACCCAGTACTTC. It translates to CASSVIGQPGIRTQYF.

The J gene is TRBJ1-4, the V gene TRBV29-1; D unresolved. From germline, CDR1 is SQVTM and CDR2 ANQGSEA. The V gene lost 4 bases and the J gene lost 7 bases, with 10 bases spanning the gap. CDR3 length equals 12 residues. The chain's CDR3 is CSVVGYGEKLFF. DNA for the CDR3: TGCAGCGTTGTGGGCTATGGTGAAAAACTGTTTTTT.

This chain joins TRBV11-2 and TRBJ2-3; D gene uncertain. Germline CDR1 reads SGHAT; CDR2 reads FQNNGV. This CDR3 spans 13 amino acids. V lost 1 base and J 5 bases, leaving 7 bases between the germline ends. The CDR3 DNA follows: TGTGCCAGCAGCTTAGTAATCAGAGATACGCAGTATTTT. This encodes CASSLVIRDTQYF.

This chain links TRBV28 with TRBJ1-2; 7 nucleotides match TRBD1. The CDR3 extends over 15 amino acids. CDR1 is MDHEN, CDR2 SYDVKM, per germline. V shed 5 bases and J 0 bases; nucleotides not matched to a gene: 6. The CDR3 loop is CASSLAGQSNYGYTF. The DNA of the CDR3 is TGTGCCAGCAGTCTTGCGGGACAGTCTAACTATGGCTACACCTTC.

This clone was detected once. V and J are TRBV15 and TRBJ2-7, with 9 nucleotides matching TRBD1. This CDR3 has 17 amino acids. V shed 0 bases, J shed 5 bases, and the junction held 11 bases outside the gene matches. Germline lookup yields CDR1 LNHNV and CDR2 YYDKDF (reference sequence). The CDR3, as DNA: TGTGCCACCAGCAGAGACCTCGGGACAGGGAGCTCAGACGAGCAGTACTTC. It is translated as CATSRDLGTGSSDEQYF.

The CDR3 DNA is TGTGCCAGCAGTCTGCGGACAGGTGAGAACACTGAAGCTTTCTTT. Encoded protein: CASSLRTGENTEAFF. The chain is built from TRBV7-8 and TRBJ1-1; 7 positions match TRBD1. Trimming took 6 bases from V and 1 from J; bases not matched to a gene: 8. This CDR3 is 15 amino acids long. Germline assignment: CDR1 SGHVS and CDR2 FQNEAQ.

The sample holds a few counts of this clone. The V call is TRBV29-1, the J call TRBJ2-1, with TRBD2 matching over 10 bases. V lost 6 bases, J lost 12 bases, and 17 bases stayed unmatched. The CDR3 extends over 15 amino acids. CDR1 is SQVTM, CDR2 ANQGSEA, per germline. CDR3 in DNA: TGCAGCGTCTCCATCGGAGCGGGAGGGGCCCAAGGGCAGTTCTTC. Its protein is CSVSIGAGGAQGQFF.

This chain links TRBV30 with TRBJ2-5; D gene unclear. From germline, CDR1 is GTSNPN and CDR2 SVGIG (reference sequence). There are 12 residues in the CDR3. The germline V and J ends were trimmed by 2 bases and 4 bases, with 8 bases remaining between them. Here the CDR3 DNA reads TGTGCCTGGAGTATATCCGGAGAGACCCAGTACTTC. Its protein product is CAWSISGETQYF. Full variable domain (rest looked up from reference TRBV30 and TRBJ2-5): SQTIHQWPATLVQPVGSPLSLECTVEGTSNPNLYWYRQAAGRGLQLLFYSVGIGQISSEVPQNLSASRPQDRQFILSSKKLLLSDSGFYLCAWSISGETQYFGPGTRLLVL.

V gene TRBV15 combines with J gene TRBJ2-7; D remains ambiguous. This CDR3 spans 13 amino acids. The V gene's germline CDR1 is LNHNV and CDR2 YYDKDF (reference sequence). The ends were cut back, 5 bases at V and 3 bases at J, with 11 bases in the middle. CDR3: CATSSRVSYEQYF. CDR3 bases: TGTGCCACCAGCTCTCGTGTGAGCTACGAGCAGTACTTC.

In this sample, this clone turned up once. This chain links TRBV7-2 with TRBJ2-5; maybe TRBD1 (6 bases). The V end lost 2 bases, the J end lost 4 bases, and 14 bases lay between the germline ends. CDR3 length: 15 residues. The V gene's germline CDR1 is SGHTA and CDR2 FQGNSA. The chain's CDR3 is CASSLNRVGGETQYF. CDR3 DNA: TGTGCCAGCAGCTTAAACAGGGTTGGGGGAGAGACCCAGTACTTC.